This T cell receptor (beta chain) derives from a study of T cell responses to AZD1222 COVID-19 vaccine. The repertoire was sequenced with immunoSEQ multiplex PCR; TCRdb's copy has only in-frame clones and lacks some. Found here are tens of thousands of clones, around 81% of them singletons; the top ten hold 22%. The ends were cut back, 3 bases at V and 8 bases at J, with 11 bases in the middle. This CDR3 spans 13 amino acids. As for this clone: Its target is not known.

Study-wide points: Following two doses of AZD1222, Spike-specific TCR breadth and depth rose. Vaccine-associated CD4 TCRs spanned spike, dominant at 160-218 and 743-854. White British donors predominated, females outnumbered males, and clonal diversity was possibly underestimated.

This receptor was taken from an adult in good health. The chain recombines TRBV12-3 or TRBV12-4 with TRBJ2-1, with D maybe TRBD1 (5 bases). The starting material was peripheral blood, obtained on day 0 of AZD1222 vaccination. CDR3 protein: CASSLGLIHEQFF. DNA of the CDR3: TGTGCCAGCAGTTTGGGGCTCATTCATGAGCAGTTCTTC.